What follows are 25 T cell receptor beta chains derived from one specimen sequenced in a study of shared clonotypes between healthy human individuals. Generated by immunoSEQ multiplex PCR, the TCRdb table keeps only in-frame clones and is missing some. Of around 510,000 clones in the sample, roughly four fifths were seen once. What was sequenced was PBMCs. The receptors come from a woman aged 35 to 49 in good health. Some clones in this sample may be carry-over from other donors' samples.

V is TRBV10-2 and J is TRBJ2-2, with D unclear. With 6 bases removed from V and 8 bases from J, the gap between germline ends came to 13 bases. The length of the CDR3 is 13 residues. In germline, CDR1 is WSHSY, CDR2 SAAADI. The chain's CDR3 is CASRATQPGELFF. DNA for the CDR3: TGCGCCAGCAGAGCGACCCAGCCTGGGGAGCTGTTTTTT.

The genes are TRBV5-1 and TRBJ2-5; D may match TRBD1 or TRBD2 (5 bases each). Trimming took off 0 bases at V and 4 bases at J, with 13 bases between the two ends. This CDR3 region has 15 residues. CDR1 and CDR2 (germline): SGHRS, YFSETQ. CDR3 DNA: TGCGCCAGCAGCTTGGGGGGACGCCGATCAGAGACCCAGTACTTC. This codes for CASSLGGRRSETQYF.

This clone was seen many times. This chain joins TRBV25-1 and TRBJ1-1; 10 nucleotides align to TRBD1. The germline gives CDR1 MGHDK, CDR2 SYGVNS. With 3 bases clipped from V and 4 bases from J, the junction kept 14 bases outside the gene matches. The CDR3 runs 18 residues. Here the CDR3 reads CASSDAFPGQGSGTEAFF. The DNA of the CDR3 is TGTGCCAGCAGTGATGCGTTTCCGGGACAGGGGTCGGGCACTGAAGCTTTCTTT.

The CDR3 sequence: CASSLPGALNEQYF. For the CDR3, the DNA is TGTGCCAGCTCGCTCCCCGGGGCGCTTAACGAGCAGTACTTC. V usage is TRBV18 and J usage is TRBJ2-7, with D tentatively TRBD1 or TRBD2 (5 bases each). The V end was cut by 6 bases, the J end by 5 bases, with 17 bases between. Per germline, CDR1 KGHSH and CDR2 LQKENI. The length of the CDR3 is 14 residues.

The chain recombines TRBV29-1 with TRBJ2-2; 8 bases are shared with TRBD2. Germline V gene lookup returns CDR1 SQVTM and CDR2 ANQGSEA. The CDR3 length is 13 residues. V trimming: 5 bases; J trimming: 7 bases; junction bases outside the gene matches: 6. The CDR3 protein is CSVTGGRVGELFF. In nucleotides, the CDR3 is TGCAGCGTTACGGGAGGGCGGGTCGGGGAGCTGTTTTTT.

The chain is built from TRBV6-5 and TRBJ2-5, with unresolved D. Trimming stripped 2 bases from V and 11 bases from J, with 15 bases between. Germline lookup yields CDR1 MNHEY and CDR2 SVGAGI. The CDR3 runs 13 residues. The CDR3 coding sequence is TGTGCCAGCAGTTACAACGAGCTAGGAGAGCAGTACTTC. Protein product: CASSYNELGEQYF.

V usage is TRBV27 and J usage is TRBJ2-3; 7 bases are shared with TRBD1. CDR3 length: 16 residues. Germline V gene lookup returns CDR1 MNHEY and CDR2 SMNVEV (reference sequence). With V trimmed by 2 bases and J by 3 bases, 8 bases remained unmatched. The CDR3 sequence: CASSLLRGLGTDTQYF. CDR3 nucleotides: TGTGCCAGCAGTTTACTTAGGGGGCTGGGGACAGATACGCAGTATTTT.

CDR3 sequence (DNA): TGCGCCAGCAGCTTTGACGGCCAGAACACTGAAGCTTTCTTT. As protein: CASSFDGQNTEAFF. The chain couples TRBV5-1 to TRBJ1-1, with D uncertain. This CDR3 spans 14 amino acids. Germline lookup yields CDR1 SGHRS and CDR2 YFSETQ. V was cut by 2 bases and J by 1 base, with 9 bases left in between.

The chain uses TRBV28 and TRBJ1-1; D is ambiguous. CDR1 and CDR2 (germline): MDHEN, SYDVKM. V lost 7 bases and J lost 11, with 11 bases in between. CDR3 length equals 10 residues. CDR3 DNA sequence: TGTGCCAGCATAAGGGAGGCGGCTTTCTTT. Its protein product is CASIREAAFF.

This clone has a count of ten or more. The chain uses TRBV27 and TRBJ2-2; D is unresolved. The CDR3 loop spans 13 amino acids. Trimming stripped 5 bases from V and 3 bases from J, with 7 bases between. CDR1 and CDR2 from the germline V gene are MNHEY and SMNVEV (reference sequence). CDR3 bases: TGTGCCAGCAGTCCCCCCTACACCGGGGAGCTGTTTTTT. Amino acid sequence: CASSPPYTGELFF.

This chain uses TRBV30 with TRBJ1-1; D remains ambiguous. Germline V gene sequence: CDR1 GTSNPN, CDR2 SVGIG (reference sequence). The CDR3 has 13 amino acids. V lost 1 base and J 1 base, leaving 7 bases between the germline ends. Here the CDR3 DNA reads TGTGCCTGGAGTGGCGGAGCGAACACTGAAGCTTTCTTT. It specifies CAWSGGANTEAFF.

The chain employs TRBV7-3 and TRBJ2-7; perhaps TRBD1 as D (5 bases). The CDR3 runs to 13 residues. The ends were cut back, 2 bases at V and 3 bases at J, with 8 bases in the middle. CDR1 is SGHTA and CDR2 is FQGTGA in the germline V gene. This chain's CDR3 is CASSLQGGYEQYF. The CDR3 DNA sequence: TGTGCCAGCAGCTTACAGGGTGGCTACGAGCAGTACTTC. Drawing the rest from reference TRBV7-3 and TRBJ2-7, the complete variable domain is GAGVSQTPSNKVTEKGKYVELRCDPISGHTALYWYRQSLGQGPEFLIYFQGTGAADDSGLPNDRFFAVRPEGSVSTLKIQRTERGDSAVYLCASSLQGGYEQYFGPGTRLTVT.

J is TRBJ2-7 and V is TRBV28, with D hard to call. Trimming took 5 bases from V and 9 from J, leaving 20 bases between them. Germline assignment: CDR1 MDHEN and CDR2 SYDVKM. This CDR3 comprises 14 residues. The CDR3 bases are TGTGCCAGCAGTCCCGTAGGTAGATGGCGTAGGCAGTACTTC. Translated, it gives CASSPVGRWRRQYF.

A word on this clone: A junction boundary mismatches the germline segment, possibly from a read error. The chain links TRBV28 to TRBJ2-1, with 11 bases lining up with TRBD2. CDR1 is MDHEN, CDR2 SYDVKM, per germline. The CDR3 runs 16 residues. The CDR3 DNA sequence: TGTGCCAGCACCCTCGGGGGAACTAGCGGGAGCCGGGAGCAGCTCTTC. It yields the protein CASTLGGTSGSREQLF. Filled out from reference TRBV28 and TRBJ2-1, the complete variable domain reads DVKVTQSSRYLVKRTGEKVFLECVQDMDHENMFWYRQDPGLGLRLIYFSYDVKMKEKGDIPEGYSVSREKKERFSLILESASTNQTSMYLCASTLGGTSGSREQLFGPGTRLTVL.

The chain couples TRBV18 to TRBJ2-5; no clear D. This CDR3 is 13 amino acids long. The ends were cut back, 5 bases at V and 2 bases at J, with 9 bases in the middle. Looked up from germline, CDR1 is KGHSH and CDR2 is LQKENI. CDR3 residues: CASSRAEQETQYF. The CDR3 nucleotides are TGTGCCAGCTCAAGGGCAGAACAAGAGACCCAGTACTTC. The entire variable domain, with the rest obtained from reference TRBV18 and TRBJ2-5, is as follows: NAGVMQNPRHLVRRRGQEARLRCSPMKGHSHVYWYRQLPEEGLKFMVYLQKENIIDESGMPKERFSAEFPKEGPSILRIQQVVRGDSAAYFCASSRAEQETQYFGPGTRLLVL.

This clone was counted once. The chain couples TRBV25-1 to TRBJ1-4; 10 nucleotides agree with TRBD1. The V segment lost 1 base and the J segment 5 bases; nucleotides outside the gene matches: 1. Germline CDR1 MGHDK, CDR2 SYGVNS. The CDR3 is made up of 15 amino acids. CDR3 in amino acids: CASSEWTGGNEKLFF. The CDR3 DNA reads TGTGCCAGCAGTGAATGGACAGGGGGAAATGAAAAACTGTTTTTT. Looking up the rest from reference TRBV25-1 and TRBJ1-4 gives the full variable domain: EADIYQTPRYLVIGTGKKITLECSQTMGHDKMYWYQQDPGMELHLIHYSYGVNSTEKGDLSSESTVSRIRTEHFPLTLESARPSHTSQYLCASSEWTGGNEKLFFGSGTQLSVL.

The chain's CDR3 is CASSLPGSRSYEQYF. The CDR3 region has the DNA TGTGCCAGCAGCTTGCCGGGATCCCGGTCGTACGAGCAGTACTTC. The gene calls are TRBV5-4 and TRBJ2-7; D possibly corresponds to TRBD2 (5 bases). CDR3 length: 15 amino acids. V lost 1 base to trimming and J lost 4 bases, with 15 bases between them. Germline V CDR1 and CDR2: SGHNT, YYREEE (reference sequence).

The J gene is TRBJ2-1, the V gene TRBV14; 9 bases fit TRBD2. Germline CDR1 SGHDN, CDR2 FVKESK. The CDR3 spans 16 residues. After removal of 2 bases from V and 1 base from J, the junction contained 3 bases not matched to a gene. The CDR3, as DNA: TGTGCCAGCAGCCAATGGACTAGCGCGTCCTACAATGAGCAGTTCTTC. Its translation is CASSQWTSASYNEQFF.

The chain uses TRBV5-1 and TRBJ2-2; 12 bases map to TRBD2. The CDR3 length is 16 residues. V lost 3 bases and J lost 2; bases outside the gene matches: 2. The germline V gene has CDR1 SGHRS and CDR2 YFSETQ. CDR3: CASSWTSGDNTGELFF. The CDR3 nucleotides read TGCGCCAGCAGCTGGACTAGCGGGGATAACACCGGGGAGCTGTTTTTT. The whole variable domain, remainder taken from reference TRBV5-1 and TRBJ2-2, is KAGVTQTPRYLIKTRGQQVTLSCSPISGHRSVSWYQQTPGQGLQFLFEYFSETQRNKGNFPGRFSGRQFSNSRSEMNVSTLELGDSALYLCASSWTSGDNTGELFFGEGSRLTVL.

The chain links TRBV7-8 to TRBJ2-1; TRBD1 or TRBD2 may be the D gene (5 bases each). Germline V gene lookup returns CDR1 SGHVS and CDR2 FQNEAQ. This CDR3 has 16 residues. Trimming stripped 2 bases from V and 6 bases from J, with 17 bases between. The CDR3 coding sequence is TGTGCCAGCAGCTTAAGTGTGGGCAGGGAGATCAATGAGCAGTTCTTC. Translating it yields CASSLSVGREINEQFF. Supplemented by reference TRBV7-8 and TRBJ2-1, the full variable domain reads GAGVSQSPRYKVAKRGQDVALRCDPISGHVSLFWYQQALGQGPEFLTYFQNEAQLDKSGLPSDRFFAERPEGSVSTLKIQRTQQEDSAVYLCASSLSVGREINEQFFGPGTRLTVL.

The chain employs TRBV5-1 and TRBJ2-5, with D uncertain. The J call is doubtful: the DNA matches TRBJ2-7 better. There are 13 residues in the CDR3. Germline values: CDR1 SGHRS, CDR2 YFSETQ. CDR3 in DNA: TGCGCCAGCAGCTTCCAGCTCTCCTACGAGCAGTACTTC. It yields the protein CASSFQLSYEQYF.

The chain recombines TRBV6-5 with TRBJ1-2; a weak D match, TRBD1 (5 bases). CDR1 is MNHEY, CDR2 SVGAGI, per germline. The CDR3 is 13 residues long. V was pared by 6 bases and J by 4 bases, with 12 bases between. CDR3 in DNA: TGTGCCAGCAGGGGGGGGGAGCTCTATGGCTACACCTTC. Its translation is CASRGGELYGYTF.

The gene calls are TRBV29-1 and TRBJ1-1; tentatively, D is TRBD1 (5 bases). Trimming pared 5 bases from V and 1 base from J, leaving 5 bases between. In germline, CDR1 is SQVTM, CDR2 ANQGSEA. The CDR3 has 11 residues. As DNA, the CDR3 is TGCAGCGTTCAGGGGAACACTGAAGCTTTCTTT. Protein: CSVQGNTEAFF.

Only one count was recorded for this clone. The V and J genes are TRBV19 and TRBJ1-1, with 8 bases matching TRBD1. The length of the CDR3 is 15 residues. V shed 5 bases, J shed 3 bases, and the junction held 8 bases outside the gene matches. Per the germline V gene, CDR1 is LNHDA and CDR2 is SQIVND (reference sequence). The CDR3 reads CASSPRQGLYTEAFF. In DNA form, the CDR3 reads TGTGCCAGTAGTCCCAGACAGGGGTTGTACACTGAAGCTTTCTTT.

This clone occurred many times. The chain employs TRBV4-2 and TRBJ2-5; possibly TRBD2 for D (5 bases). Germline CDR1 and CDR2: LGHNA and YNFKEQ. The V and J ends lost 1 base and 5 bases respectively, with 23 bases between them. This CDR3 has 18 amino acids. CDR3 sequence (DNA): TGTGCCAGCAGCCAAGGGAGTTTGGCGGCTTCCCGCGGGGAGACCCAGTACTTC. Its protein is CASSQGSLAASRGETQYF.